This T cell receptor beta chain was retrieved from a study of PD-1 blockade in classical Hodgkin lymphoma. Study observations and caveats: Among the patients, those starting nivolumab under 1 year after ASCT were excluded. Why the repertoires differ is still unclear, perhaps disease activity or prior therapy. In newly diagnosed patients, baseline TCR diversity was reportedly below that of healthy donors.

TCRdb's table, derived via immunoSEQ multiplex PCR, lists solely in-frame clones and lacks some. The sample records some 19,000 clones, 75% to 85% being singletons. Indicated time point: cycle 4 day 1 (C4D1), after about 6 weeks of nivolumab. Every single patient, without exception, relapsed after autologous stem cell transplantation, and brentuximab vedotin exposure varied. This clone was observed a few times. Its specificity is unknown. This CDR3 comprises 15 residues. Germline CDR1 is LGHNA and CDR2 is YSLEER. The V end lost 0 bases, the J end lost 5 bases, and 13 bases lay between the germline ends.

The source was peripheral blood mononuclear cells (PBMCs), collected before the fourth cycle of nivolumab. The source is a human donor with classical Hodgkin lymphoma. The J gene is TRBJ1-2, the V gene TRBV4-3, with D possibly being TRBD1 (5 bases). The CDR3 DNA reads TGCGCCAGCAGCCAAGATCGTTGGGGCTCGTATGGCTACACCTTC. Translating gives CASSQDRWGSYGYTF.